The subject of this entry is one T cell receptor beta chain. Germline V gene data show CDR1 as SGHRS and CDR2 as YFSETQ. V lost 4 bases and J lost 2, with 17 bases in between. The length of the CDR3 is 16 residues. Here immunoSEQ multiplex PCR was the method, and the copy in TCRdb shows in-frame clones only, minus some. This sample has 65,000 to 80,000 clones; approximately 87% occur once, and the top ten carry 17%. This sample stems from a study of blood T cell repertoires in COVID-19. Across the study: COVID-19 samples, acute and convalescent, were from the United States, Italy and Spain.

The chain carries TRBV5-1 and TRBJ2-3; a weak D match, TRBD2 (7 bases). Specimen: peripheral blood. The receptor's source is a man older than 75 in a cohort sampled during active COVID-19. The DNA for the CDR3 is TGCGCCAGCAGCCTGGGCGGGGGCTCCCTCACAGATACGCAGTATTTT. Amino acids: CASSLGGGSLTDTQYF.